A single sample is the source of the 18 T cell receptor beta chains below, sequenced in a study of beta chain features in type 1 diabetes. Expressed TCRB transcripts were sequenced because the isolated RNA had all been reverse transcribed beforehand. TCRdb's table, derived via immunoSEQ multiplex PCR, lists solely in-frame clones and lacks some. The sample has about 360,000 clones; roughly 13% are singletons. What was sequenced was naive CD4+ T cells from blood. Receptors originate from a man younger than 35 in good health.

This clone was detected only a few times. The V and J genes are TRBV18 and TRBJ2-5, with 12 nucleotides matching TRBD2. Germline V gene sequence: CDR1 KGHSH, CDR2 LQKENI. The CDR3 is 17 residues long. The ends lost 2 bases at V and 5 bases at J; junction bases unmatched: 9. This CDR3 reads CASSPGTSGRPGETQYF. The CDR3 bases are TGTGCCAGCTCACCAGGGACTAGCGGGCGACCTGGGGAGACCCAGTACTTC.

The rearrangement links TRBV5-6 to TRBJ2-7, with TRBD1 as a possible D gene (5 bases). Germline V CDR1 and CDR2: SGHDT, YYEEEE. CDR3 length: 15 amino acids. Trimming removed 3 bases at V and 2 bases at J, with 15 bases between. CDR3 in amino acids: CASSSTATGAYEQYF. The CDR3 coding sequence is TGTGCCAGCAGCTCGACAGCGACTGGAGCCTACGAGCAGTACTTC.

DNA for the CDR3: TGTGCCAGCAGTGAAGTGGGACAGGGGAAGTTCTTC. Protein: CASSEVGQGKFF. The rearrangement joins TRBV6-1 to TRBJ2-1, with TRBD1 identical over 10 bases. Germline V gives CDR1 MNHNS, CDR2 SASEGT. The CDR3 spans 12 residues. V lost 1 base and J lost 14; bases outside the gene matches: 2.

V and J are TRBV9 and TRBJ2-7, with D possibly TRBD1 on 5 matching bases. This CDR3 is built from 14 residues. Germline CDR1 is SGDLS and CDR2 is YYNGEE. The V and J ends lost 0 bases and 3 bases respectively, with 10 bases between them. CDR3 loop: CASSVGATGYEQYF. CDR3 nucleotides: TGTGCCAGCAGCGTAGGGGCAACAGGCTACGAGCAGTACTTC.

This clone was found a few times. In nucleotides, the CDR3 is TGTGCCAGCAGCTTTAGAAACACCATATATTTT. Its protein product is CASSFRNTIYF. The gene calls are TRBV13 and TRBJ1-3; D unclear. CDR3 length: 11 residues. Trimming cost V 3 bases and J 5 bases, with 2 bases left between them. Germline V gives CDR1 PRHDT, CDR2 FYEKMQ (reference sequence). The full variable domain, in which reference TRBV13 and TRBJ1-3 provide the parts outside the CDR3, is AAGVIQSPRHLIKEKRETATLKCYPIPRHDTVYWYQQGPGQDPQFLISFYEKMQSDKGSIPDRFSAQQFSDYHSELNMSSLELGDSALYFCASSFRNTIYFGEGSWLTVV.

This clone was recorded a few times. The same CDR3 is also encoded by other DNA sequences in this sample. The rearrangement links TRBV6-5 to TRBJ1-4, with 7 bases fitting TRBD1. Germline values: CDR1 MNHEY, CDR2 SVGAGI. This CDR3 region has 12 residues. The junction had 2 bases not matched to a gene; V was cut back by 5 bases and J by 8 bases. CDR3 amino acids: CASSRGGEKLFF. CDR3 coding DNA: TGTGCCAGCAGTCGAGGGGGCGAAAAACTGTTTTTT.

The J gene is TRBJ1-2, the V gene TRBV2, with TRBD1 matching 7 bases. The CDR3 runs 13 residues. After removal of 6 bases from V and 7 bases from J, the junction contained 8 bases not matched to a gene. Germline V gives CDR1 SNHLY, CDR2 FYNNEI. CDR3 protein: CASRGTGDAGYTF. Here the CDR3 DNA reads TGTGCCAGCAGGGGAACAGGGGATGCTGGCTACACCTTC.

This clone was counted a few times. The V call is TRBV4-3, the J call TRBJ1-2; the D gene is possibly TRBD1 (6 bases). Deletions cut 4 bases from V and 0 bases from J, with 15 bases between. Germline V gene lookup returns CDR1 LGHNA and CDR2 YSLEER. The CDR3 consists of 16 residues. The DNA of the CDR3 is TGCGCCAGCAGCCGCATTGGACAGTCTACTAACTATGGCTACACCTTC. Its translation is CASSRIGQSTNYGYTF.

The V and J genes are TRBV30 and TRBJ1-2, with D unresolved. The CDR3 spans 14 residues. V was trimmed by 3 bases and J by 6 bases, leaving 17 bases between them. CDR1 and CDR2 from the germline V gene are GTSNPN and SVGIG (reference sequence). DNA of the CDR3: TGTGCCTGGAGGGCTAGACGGGAGAGGCATGGCTACACCTTC. This gives the protein CAWRARRERHGYTF.

The chain links TRBV7-9 to TRBJ2-7; 14 bases align to TRBD2. The CDR3 extends over 16 amino acids. Germline assignment: CDR1 SEHNR and CDR2 FQNEAQ (reference sequence). V shed 5 bases and J 3 bases; nucleotides not matched to a gene: 6. CDR3 sequence reads: CASSTRGTSGSYEQYF. The CDR3 nucleotides are TGTGCCAGCAGCACCCGGGGGACTAGCGGGAGCTACGAGCAGTACTTC.

The J gene is TRBJ2-7, the V gene TRBV5-1; TRBD2 is a possible D gene (6 bases). The CDR3 spans 13 residues. The germline gives CDR1 SGHRS, CDR2 YFSETQ. V lost 4 bases to trimming and J lost 0 bases, with 8 bases between them. CDR3: CASSPGDSYEQYF. The CDR3 nucleotides are TGCGCCAGCAGCCCGGGAGACTCCTACGAGCAGTACTTC.

A few counts support this clone. In DNA, the CDR3 is TGTGCCAGCAGTTTAGAGTATGGCTACACCTTC. Its translation: CASSLEYGYTF. The V gene is TRBV28, the J gene TRBJ1-2; D gene ambiguous. Deletions cut 2 bases from V and 5 bases from J, with 3 bases between. Germline V lookup: CDR1 MDHEN, CDR2 SYDVKM. This CDR3 comprises 11 residues.

This clone was detected a few times. This chain connects TRBV15 to TRBJ2-1; D is uncertain. This CDR3 has 12 residues. Trimming removed 0 bases at V and 7 bases at J, with 4 bases between. The germline CDR1 and CDR2 sequences are LNHNV and YYDKDF (reference sequence). CDR3 in amino acids: CATSRDANEQFF. CDR3 sequence (DNA): TGTGCCACCAGCAGAGATGCGAATGAGCAGTTCTTC.

The genes are TRBV28 and TRBJ2-5; the D is unclear. Looked up from germline, CDR1 is MDHEN and CDR2 is SYDVKM. The CDR3 contains 14 residues. V was pared by 3 bases and J by 5 bases, with 13 bases between. CDR3 sequence reads: CASSFQSTSETQYF. The CDR3 DNA reads TGTGCCAGCAGTTTCCAATCTACCTCGGAGACCCAGTACTTC.

J is TRBJ1-4 and V is TRBV5-4; 8 nucleotides align to TRBD1. V gave up 4 bases and J gave up 8 bases; unmatched junction bases: 10. The germline CDR1 and CDR2 sequences are SGHNT and YYREEE (reference sequence). The CDR3 sequence is 15 residues long. This chain's CDR3 is CASSRSGQEREKLFF. DNA of the CDR3: TGTGCCAGCAGCCGTTCGGGACAGGAGAGAGAAAAACTGTTTTTT.

This clone was counted a few times. V gene TRBV9 combines with J gene TRBJ2-5, with D possibly TRBD1 on 5 matching bases. Per germline, CDR1 SGDLS and CDR2 YYNGEE. This CDR3 region has 17 residues. Trimming pared 0 bases from V and 5 bases from J, leaving 20 bases between. Here the CDR3 reads CASSVDGVGALGETQYF. The CDR3 DNA reads as TGTGCCAGCAGCGTAGATGGGGTAGGGGCTCTAGGGGAGACCCAGTACTTC.

This clone was picked up a small number of times. The chain uses TRBV5-1 and TRBJ2-7; 10 nucleotides agree with TRBD2. The germline V gene has CDR1 SGHRS and CDR2 YFSETQ. CDR3 length: 16 amino acids. The V and J ends lost 2 bases and 2 bases, in that order; junction bases with no gene match: 7. The CDR3: CASSLLASGGPYEQYF. Written as DNA, the CDR3 is TGCGCCAGCAGCTTATTGGCTAGCGGGGGACCCTACGAGCAGTACTTC.

The J gene is TRBJ2-5, the V gene TRBV10-3, with 11 positions matching TRBD1. The CDR3 is 16 residues long. Germline V lookup: CDR1 ENHRY, CDR2 SYGVKD. V was clipped by 3 bases and J by 5 bases; unmatched bases: 8. The CDR3 coding sequence is TGTGCCATCAGTGATCAGGGACAGGGGGTAGGGGAGACCCAGTACTTC. This encodes CAISDQGQGVGETQYF.